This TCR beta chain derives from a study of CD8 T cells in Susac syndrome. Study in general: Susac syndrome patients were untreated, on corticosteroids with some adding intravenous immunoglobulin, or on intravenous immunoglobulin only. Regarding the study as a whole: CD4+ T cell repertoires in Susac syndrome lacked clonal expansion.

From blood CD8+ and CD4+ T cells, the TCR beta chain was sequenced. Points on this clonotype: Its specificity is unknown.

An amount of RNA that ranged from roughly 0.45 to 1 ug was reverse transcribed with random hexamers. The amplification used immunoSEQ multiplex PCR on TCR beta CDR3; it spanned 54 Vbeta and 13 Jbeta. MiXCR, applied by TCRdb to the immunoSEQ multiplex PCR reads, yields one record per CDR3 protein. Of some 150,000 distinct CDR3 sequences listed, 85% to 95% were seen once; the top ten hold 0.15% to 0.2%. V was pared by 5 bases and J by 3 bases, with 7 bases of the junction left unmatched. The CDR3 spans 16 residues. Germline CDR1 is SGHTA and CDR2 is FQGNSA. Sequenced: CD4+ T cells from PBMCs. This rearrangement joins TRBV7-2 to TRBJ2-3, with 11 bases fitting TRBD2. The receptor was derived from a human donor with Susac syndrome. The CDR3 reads CASSRVASGGTDTQYF. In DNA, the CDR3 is TGTGCCAGCAGCCGGGTAGCTAGCGGGGGGACAGATACGCAGTATTTT.